Listed below are T cell receptor beta chains from one sample, sequenced in a study of T cell repertoires in cytomegalovirus infection. These receptors have no known antigen. Each CDR3 protein gets one entry after TCRdb re-called the reads with MiXCR. This sample has around 200,000 distinct CDR3 sequences, with around 35% found just once. The sample here was CD8+ T cells from cultured PBMCs, taken from culture after CMV antigen stimulation. The source of these receptors is a human donor in good health (CMV status not recorded). Some clones in this sample may be carry-over from other donors' samples. CDR3s include the opening cysteine and the closing phenylalanine or tryptophan. The order of the fields is CDR3 protein, J gene, CDR3 length, V gene.

CASSDSTSTDTQYF TRBJ2-3 14 TRBV6-2/TRBV6-3
CASSLTGRFNQPQHF TRBJ1-5 15 TRBV7-2
CASSSSGGPNDEQYF TRBJ2-7 15 TRBV11-2
CASSQGMPHNEQFF TRBJ2-1 14 TRBV4-1
CASSLGRGHTEAFF TRBJ1-1 14 TRBV7-6
CASSTLGAGVAYNEQFF TRBJ2-1 17 TRBV7-9
CASSLQTAGETQYF TRBJ2-5 14 TRBV7-6
CASSSRKGRDEAFF TRBJ1-1 14 TRBV27
CASSRSSTQNYGYTF TRBJ1-2 15 TRBV4-2
CASSIVLAGRNEQFF TRBJ2-1 15 TRBV7-9
CSARVPGQKPYEQYF TRBJ2-7 15 TRBV20-1
CASSLVGGPGNYGYTF TRBJ1-2 16 TRBV7-2
CASRSTRGEGEKLFF TRBJ1-4 15 TRBV27
CASLPTDPNTEAFF TRBJ1-1 14 TRBV12-3/TRBV12-4
CASGLRGTPMNTEAFF TRBJ1-1 16 TRBV12-5
CSARVIVGAYNEQFF TRBJ2-1 15 TRBV20-1
CASSLEGYSNQPQHF TRBJ1-5 15 TRBV7-6
CASSEIQGALNTEAFF TRBJ1-1 16 TRBV2
CSVEALTSGYTF TRBJ1-2 12 TRBV29-1
CASSPRDRGSEEQYF TRBJ2-7 15 TRBV7-4